Shown below are 20 T cell receptor beta chains from a single sample sequenced in a study of cytomegalovirus exposure and HLA in healthy donors. 60 Vbeta and 13 Jbeta primers were used in PCR. The data were produced by immunoSEQ multiplex PCR, yet TCRdb's version contains in-frame clones alone and is incomplete. The sample consists of roughly 130,000 clones, around 66% of them appearing once. The sequenced sample consisted of PBMCs. The receptor source for this set is a middle-aged woman in good health and CMV-seropositive.

In its sample, this clone was seen once. This sequence joins TRBV9 and TRBJ1-1; the match to TRBD1 covers 10 bases. V was pared by 0 bases and J by 9 bases, with 5 bases of the junction left unmatched. This CDR3 contains 14 residues. The germline CDR1 and CDR2 sequences are SGDLS and YYNGEE. CDR3 amino acids: CASSVGGTGDKAFF. CDR3 sequence (DNA): TGTGCCAGCAGCGTAGGAGGGACAGGGGATAAAGCTTTCTTT.

V usage is TRBV19 and J usage is TRBJ1-1, with TRBD1 as a possible D gene (5 bases). The germline V and J ends were trimmed by 7 bases and 7 bases, with 16 bases remaining between them. The CDR3 loop spans 13 amino acids. In germline, CDR1 is LNHDA, CDR2 SQIVND (reference sequence). The CDR3 region has the DNA TGTGCCAGTACCCATCGCGGGGGGAGTGAAGCTTTCTTT. Protein: CASTHRGGSEAFF.

The chain joins TRBV27 to TRBJ2-7, with TRBD2 matching over 7 bases. In germline, CDR1 is MNHEY, CDR2 SMNVEV (reference sequence). The J segment lost 3 bases and the V segment lost 6 bases, leaving 2 bases of the junction unmatched. This CDR3 is 12 amino acids long. CDR3 in amino acids: CASRSGGYEQYF. In DNA, the CDR3 is TGTGCCAGCAGGTCGGGAGGCTACGAGCAGTACTTC.

The gene calls are TRBV6-1 and TRBJ1-2; weak D call: TRBD1 (6 bases). Per germline, CDR1 MNHNS and CDR2 SASEGT. The CDR3 contains 15 residues. The V end lost 3 bases, the J end lost 3 bases, and 14 bases lay between the germline ends. The CDR3 reads CASSDNWGPYYGYTF. The CDR3, as DNA: TGTGCCAGCAGTGACAATTGGGGGCCCTACTATGGCTACACCTTC.

This clone was observed many times. The chain combines TRBV7-6 with TRBJ2-2; 8 bases map to TRBD2. Germline assignment: CDR1 SGHVS and CDR2 FNYEAQ. The length of the CDR3 is 17 residues. The V and J ends lost 0 bases and 5 bases, in that order; junction bases with no gene match: 8. CDR3 sequence: CASSLASGLAITGELFF. The CDR3 DNA reads TGTGCCAGCAGCTTAGCGTCCGGACTAGCTATAACCGGGGAGCTGTTTTTT.

The CDR3 here is CASSLSGDYGYTF. The CDR3 DNA reads as TGCGCCAGCAGCTTGAGCGGGGACTATGGCTACACCTTC. The V gene is TRBV5-1, the J gene TRBJ1-2; no clear D gene. The CDR3 covers 13 residues. Germline assignment: CDR1 SGHRS and CDR2 YFSETQ. The V end lost 1 base, the J end lost 3 bases, and 7 bases lay between the germline ends. The full variable domain, rest sourced from reference TRBV5-1 and TRBJ1-2, is KAGVTQTPRYLIKTRGQQVTLSCSPISGHRSVSWYQQTPGQGLQFLFEYFSETQRNKGNFPGRFSGRQFSNSRSEMNVSTLELGDSALYLCASSLSGDYGYTFGSGTRLTVV.

This clone occurred once. This chain links TRBV5-4 with TRBJ2-6; TRBD1 is a possible D gene (6 bases). The CDR3 has 18 residues. V was shortened by 4 bases and J by 0 bases, with 17 bases between the two germline ends. CDR1 and CDR2 from the germline V gene are SGHNT and YYREEE (reference sequence). CDR3 DNA: TGTGCCAGCAGCCCACCAGGACAGCCTAACTCTGGGGCCAACGTCCTGACTTTC. Translated, it gives CASSPPGQPNSGANVLTF.

The chain has TRBV5-1 and TRBJ2-7; 8 nucleotides line up with TRBD2. J gave up 6 bases and V 0 bases, and 20 bases lay outside the gene matches. CDR3 length: 19 amino acids. CDR1 and CDR2 (germline): SGHRS, YFSETQ. The chain's CDR3 is CASSLAKGSGKLQDGEQYF. The CDR3 bases are TGCGCCAGCAGCTTGGCCAAGGGTAGCGGGAAATTACAGGATGGCGAGCAGTACTTC.

The chain couples TRBV9 to TRBJ1-5, with D possibly being TRBD1 (5 bases). CDR1 is SGDLS and CDR2 is YYNGEE in the germline V gene. The ends were cut back, 1 base at V and 9 bases at J, with 11 bases in the middle. This CDR3 has 13 residues. CDR3 region: CASSVSREGPQHF. The CDR3 coding sequence is TGTGCCAGCAGCGTAAGCAGGGAGGGGCCCCAGCATTTT. Filled out from reference TRBV9 and TRBJ1-5, the complete variable domain reads DSGVTQTPKHLITATGQRVTLRCSPRSGDLSVYWYQQSLDQGLQFLIQYYNGEERAKGNILERFSAQQFPDLHSELNLSSLELGDSALYFCASSVSREGPQHFGDGTRLSIL.

The rearrangement links TRBV28 to TRBJ1-1; D is perhaps TRBD1 (5 bases). Germline values: CDR1 MDHEN, CDR2 SYDVKM. The length of the CDR3 is 13 residues. Trimming shortened V by 5 bases and J by 4 bases, and 11 bases separated the two germline ends. This CDR3 reads CASSGPGSTEAFF. CDR3 nucleotide sequence: TGTGCCAGCAGTGGCCCAGGGTCCACTGAAGCTTTCTTT.

This chain joins TRBV7-6 and TRBJ1-4; 8 nucleotides match TRBD1. Germline V gene sequence: CDR1 SGHVS, CDR2 FNYEAQ. J gave up 11 bases and V 5 bases, and 4 bases lay outside the gene matches. This CDR3 is built from 12 residues. Here the CDR3 reads CASSATGGKLFF. In nucleotides, the CDR3 is TGTGCCAGCAGCGCTACAGGGGGGAAACTGTTTTTT.

The chain has TRBV29-1 and TRBJ1-2, with D hard to call. CDR1 and CDR2 (germline): SQVTM, ANQGSEA. The CDR3 is 12 amino acids. V shed 4 bases and J shed 7 bases, with 13 bases lying between them. CDR3 DNA: TGCAGCGTTGTTAGCGTGGCTTCTGGCTACACCTTC. This encodes CSVVSVASGYTF.

The CDR3 protein is CASSLNRAMVDTQYF. The CDR3 DNA reads TGTGCCAGCAGCTTGAACAGGGCTATGGTAGATACGCAGTATTTT. V and J are TRBV5-4 and TRBJ2-3, with D perhaps TRBD1 (6 bases). This CDR3 comprises 15 residues. Trimming removed 1 base at V and 5 bases at J, with 14 bases between. Germline CDR1 SGHNT, CDR2 YYREEE (reference sequence).

The V gene is TRBV7-2, the J gene TRBJ1-1; 8 bases are shared with TRBD1. The CDR3 is 14 amino acids. V was clipped by 5 bases and J by 6 bases; unmatched bases: 8. Per germline, CDR1 SGHTA and CDR2 FQGNSA. The CDR3 loop reads CASSTGQGVAEAFF. DNA of the CDR3: TGTGCCAGCAGCACCGGACAGGGAGTTGCTGAAGCTTTCTTT. The complete variable domain, with remaining parts taken from reference TRBV7-2 and TRBJ1-1, reads GAGVSQSPSNKVTEKGKDVELRCDPISGHTALYWYRQSLGQGLEFLIYFQGNSAPDKSGLPSDRFSAERTGGSVSTLTIQRTQQEDSAVYLCASSTGQGVAEAFFGQGTRLTVV.

V and J are TRBV5-1 and TRBJ1-2, with TRBD1 matching 8 bases. The germline V gene has CDR1 SGHRS and CDR2 YFSETQ. After removal of 2 bases from V and 3 bases from J, the junction contained 6 bases not matched to a gene. The CDR3 totals 15 residues. The CDR3 is CASSLDRGKDYGYTF. CDR3 sequence (DNA): TGCGCCAGCAGCTTAGACAGGGGAAAAGACTATGGCTACACCTTC.

V gene TRBV27 combines with J gene TRBJ2-1, with TRBD2 matching over 12 bases. The CDR3 extends over 18 amino acids. Germline V gene sequence: CDR1 MNHEY, CDR2 SMNVEV (reference sequence). V dropped 8 bases and J dropped 0; count of bases not matched to a gene: 11. This CDR3 reads CASRSGTSGWRSYNEQFF. The CDR3, as DNA: TGTGCCAGCCGCTCCGGGACTAGCGGGTGGCGCTCCTACAATGAGCAGTTCTTC.

The genes are TRBV4-3 and TRBJ2-7; the D gene is possibly TRBD1 (6 bases). Trimming left V 0 bases short and J 2 bases short, with 14 bases between. This CDR3 comprises 16 residues. Germline CDR1 LGHNA, CDR2 YSLEER. The CDR3 here is CASSQEAGTPTYEQYF. CDR3 bases: TGCGCCAGCAGCCAAGAGGCCGGGACACCGACCTACGAGCAGTACTTC.

The chain links TRBV6-1 to TRBJ1-2; TRBD1 might be the D (6 bases). Germline assignment: CDR1 MNHNS and CDR2 SASEGT. Trimming cost V 4 bases and J 3 bases, with 12 bases left between them. The length of the CDR3 is 14 residues. The DNA of the CDR3 is TGTGCCAGCAGTGGGATGACAGGCCACTATGGCTACACCTTC. This encodes CASSGMTGHYGYTF.

This clone was seen only once. The V and J genes are TRBV6-5 and TRBJ2-3; 9 bases line up with TRBD2. The CDR3 runs to 15 residues. V lost 8 bases to trimming and J lost 4 bases; unmatched junction nucleotides: 10. The germline CDR1 and CDR2 sequences are MNHEY and SVGAGI. The CDR3 is CASVRVSGSSDTQYF. CDR3 DNA: TGTGCCAGCGTCCGGGTTAGCGGGAGCTCAGATACGCAGTATTTT.

This clone was recorded a few times. The gene calls are TRBV6-5 and TRBJ2-5, with 9 bases aligning to TRBD2. Germline assignment: CDR1 MNHEY and CDR2 SVGAGI. V dropped 5 bases and J dropped 1; count of bases not matched to a gene: 2. The CDR3 consists of 14 residues. This CDR3 is CASSIAGVQETQYF. CDR3 bases: TGTGCCAGCAGTATAGCGGGAGTCCAAGAGACCCAGTACTTC.